The clone carrying this TCR beta chain was picked up a small number of times. For a library built for alpha chains, this beta chain is a stray read; little rests on its size. Germline CDR1 reads SGHRS; CDR2 reads YFSETQ. The V gene end was trimmed by 4 bases and the J gene end by 8 bases; junction bases not matched to a gene: 9. The CDR3 spans 16 residues. Sample time point: sample taken at primary tumor resection. Whole RNA obtained from tumor, nontumor lung or frozen PBMC underwent sequencing without sorting. TCRdb reanalysed the 5' RACE reads using MiXCR and keeps one entry per CDR3 protein. Of under 10,000 distinct CDR3 sequences listed, 3.5% to 5.5% are singletons. These data belong to a study of spatial heterogeneity in lung cancer.

The gene calls are TRBV5-1 and TRBJ2-3, with TRBD2 matching over 14 bases. Sequencing was performed on PBMCs, taken at surgery. The TCR comes from a male donor with early-stage non-small cell lung cancer. CDR3 DNA: TGCGCCAGCAGCGACGGACTAGCGGGGGGTTTCGGTACGCAGTATTTT. Protein product: CASSDGLAGGFGTQYF.